The 17 T cell receptor beta chains below come from one sample, sequenced in a study of Ad26.COV2.S vaccination and SARS-CoV-2 variants. Using immunoSEQ multiplex PCR, the repertoire was profiled, and TCRdb retains in-frame clones only, with some absent. This table has hundreds of thousands of clones, more than 70% appearing once. This sample's treatment: about 20 received Ad26.COV2.S at low or high dose, single or two shots; 5 received placebo; per-sample allocation not given. Collection of the samples took place on day 63 after the first injection of vaccine or placebo. Material: peripheral blood, obtained in a trial of Ad26.COV2.S vaccine versus placebo. These receptors were collected from a person aged 18 to 65 who received the Ad26.COV2.S COVID-19 vaccine or a placebo.

The rearrangement uses TRBV6-2 or TRBV6-3 and TRBJ1-5, with D possibly TRBD1 on 6 matching bases. Looked up from germline, CDR1 is MNHEY and CDR2 is SVGEGT. This CDR3 region has 17 residues. Deletions cut 2 bases from V and 2 bases from J, with 16 bases between. The CDR3 DNA follows: TGTGCCAGCAGTTACAGGGGGAACCCCCTTCGCAATCAGCCCCAGCATTTT. Amino acids: CASSYRGNPLRNQPQHF.

J is TRBJ2-2 and V is TRBV11-3; 7 positions agree with TRBD2. The CDR3 has 13 amino acids. Germline CDR1 and CDR2: SGHNT and YENEEA. J lost 5 bases, V lost 8 bases, and 5 bases had no gene match. The CDR3 bases are TGTGCCAGCGCCAGGGAGGGGACCGGGGAGCTGTTTTTT. The encoded protein is CASAREGTGELFF.

The rearrangement links TRBV7-2 to TRBJ1-2; possible D gene TRBD1, 5 bases. Germline CDR1 is SGHTA and CDR2 is FQGNSA. The CDR3 loop spans 15 amino acids. Between the trimmed V and J ends, which lost 4 bases and 5 bases, there was a span of 17 bases. The CDR3 spells CASSSETGTPYGYTF. The DNA for the CDR3 is TGTGCCAGCAGCTCGGAGACCGGGACTCCGTATGGCTACACCTTC.

This chain uses TRBV4-3 with TRBJ1-4; TRBD1 might be the D (5 bases). Trimming stripped 1 base from V and 8 bases from J, with 14 bases between. This CDR3 has 15 residues. Germline values: CDR1 LGHNA, CDR2 YSLEER. For the CDR3, the DNA is TGCGCCAGCAGCCAAGTGTGGTTAGGGACCGAAAAACTGTTTTTT. It is translated as CASSQVWLGTEKLFF.

The gene calls are TRBV5-6 and TRBJ2-5, with a weak D call TRBD2 (5 bases). With 1 base removed from V and 10 bases from J, the gap between germline ends came to 20 bases. The CDR3 contains 15 residues. The V gene's germline CDR1 is SGHDT and CDR2 YYEEEE. For the CDR3, the DNA is TGTGCCAGCAGCTTGTTAGACTTGGCGGACGGGGACCAGTACTTC. Translated: CASSLLDLADGDQYF.

Comments on this clone: Other DNA sequences from this sample encode an identical CDR3 as well. The V and J genes are TRBV19 and TRBJ2-1; tentatively, D is TRBD2 (6 bases). V was trimmed by 4 bases and J by 2 bases, leaving 9 bases between them. The germline V gene encodes CDR1 LNHDA and CDR2 SQIVND (reference sequence). CDR3 length: 14 residues. The CDR3 coding sequence is TGTGCCAGTAGTAAAGGCGGGACCTACAATGAGCAGTTCTTC. Residues: CASSKGGTYNEQFF.

The gene calls are TRBV27 and TRBJ2-7, with 9 bases that match TRBD1. From germline, CDR1 is MNHEY and CDR2 SMNVEV (reference sequence). The trim removed 5 bases at V and 4 bases at J, leaving 12 bases unmatched. The CDR3 runs 16 residues. CDR3 bases: TGTGCCAGCAGTACCTCAAACCGGGACAGGGTTTACGAGCAGTACTTC. The encoded protein is CASSTSNRDRVYEQYF.

This clone has only one observation. V usage is TRBV10-1 and J usage is TRBJ2-7; no reliable D call. The CDR3 contains 13 residues. Per germline, CDR1 WNHNN and CDR2 SYGVQD (reference sequence). V was clipped by 6 bases and J by 3 bases, with 12 bases between them. CDR3 region: CASRGLVLYEQYF. The CDR3 DNA is TGCGCCAGCAGAGGGCTAGTCCTCTACGAGCAGTACTTC.

The chain links TRBV6-6 to TRBJ1-1, with D possibly matching TRBD1 (5 bases). CDR3 size: 16 residues. Trimming stripped 2 bases from V and 0 bases from J, with 13 bases between. From germline, CDR1 is MNHNY and CDR2 SVGAGI (reference sequence). As DNA, the CDR3 is TGTGCCAGCAGTTACCGCGAGGGGACCCTGAACACTGAAGCTTTCTTT. It codes for CASSYREGTLNTEAFF.

The chain recombines TRBV18 with TRBJ2-4; D unresolved. The V and J ends lost 2 bases and 0 bases respectively, with 8 bases between them. The CDR3 has 15 amino acids. Germline lookup yields CDR1 KGHSH and CDR2 LQKENI. Here the CDR3 reads CASSPGPLAKNIQYF. The CDR3 DNA follows: TGTGCCAGCTCACCAGGACCCCTAGCCAAAAACATTCAGTACTTC.

V gene TRBV9 combines with J gene TRBJ2-7, with D perhaps TRBD2 (7 bases). CDR3 length: 14 residues. From germline, CDR1 is SGDLS and CDR2 YYNGEE. Trimming stripped 3 bases from V and 4 bases from J, with 14 bases between. CDR3 protein: CASSERDINYEQYF. CDR3 nucleotides: TGTGCCAGCAGCGAGCGGGACATAAATTACGAGCAGTACTTC.

The chain carries TRBV4-3 and TRBJ2-6; D is undetermined. The ends were cut back, 0 bases at V and 0 bases at J, with 12 bases in the middle. The CDR3 is 18 residues long. Germline assignment: CDR1 LGHNA and CDR2 YSLEER. CDR3 sequence: CASSQDLSDSSGANVLTF. DNA of the CDR3: TGCGCCAGCAGCCAAGATCTTTCGGATAGCTCTGGGGCCAACGTCCTGACTTTC.

The chain is built from TRBV7-9 and TRBJ2-7; 12 nucleotides line up with TRBD1. V lost 4 bases to trimming and J lost 4 bases; unmatched junction nucleotides: 2. The CDR3 length is 14 residues. From germline, CDR1 is SEHNR and CDR2 FQNEAQ (reference sequence). The CDR3 DNA follows: TGTGCCAGCAGCTGGGGACAGGGGGCTTACGAGCAGTACTTC. This codes for CASSWGQGAYEQYF. Full variable domain (remainder filled in from reference TRBV7-9 and TRBJ2-7): DTGVSQNPRHKITKRGQNVTFRCDPISEHNRLYWYRQTLGQGPEFLTYFQNEAQLEKSRLLSDRFSAERPKGSFSTLEIQRTEQGDSAMYLCASSWGQGAYEQYFGPGTRLTVT.

This chain joins TRBV19 and TRBJ1-5; no definite D call. V was cut by 6 bases and J by 4 bases, with 4 bases left in between. Germline values: CDR1 LNHDA, CDR2 SQIVND (reference sequence). The CDR3 extends over 11 amino acids. DNA of the CDR3: TGTGCCAGTAGCCAGAATCAGCCCCAGCATTTT. Amino acids: CASSQNQPQHF.

The J gene is TRBJ2-7, the V gene TRBV2, with a weak D call TRBD1 (6 bases). Trimming took 5 bases from V and 4 from J, leaving 12 bases between them. CDR3 size: 13 residues. Germline CDR1 is SNHLY and CDR2 is FYNNEI. CDR3 bases: TGTGCCAGCAGTAGGGACACCCTGTACGAGCAGTACTTC. This sequence encodes CASSRDTLYEQYF.

The rearrangement uses TRBV19 and TRBJ1-5; D is ambiguous. Germline V gene lookup returns CDR1 LNHDA and CDR2 SQIVND (reference sequence). This CDR3 is 14 amino acids long. V was shortened by 7 bases and J by 0 bases, with 10 bases between the two germline ends. CDR3 nucleotide sequence: TGTGCCAGTACCCGACCAGATAGCAATCAGCCCCAGCATTTT. Translating gives CASTRPDSNQPQHF.

The rearrangement links TRBV15 to TRBJ1-4, with 7 bases matching TRBD1. The CDR3 sequence is 15 residues long. Germline V lookup: CDR1 LNHNV, CDR2 YYDKDF (reference sequence). The ends lost 5 bases at V and 1 base at J; junction bases unmatched: 4. This chain's CDR3 is CATSPGTVTNEKLFF. The CDR3 nucleotides read TGTGCCACCAGCCCCGGGACAGTAACTAATGAAAAACTGTTTTTT.